Each of the 29 T cell receptor beta chains below was sequenced from the same sample in a study of beta chain features in type 1 diabetes. Reverse transcribing all isolated RNA meant expressed TCRB transcripts were sequenced. Sequencing was performed with immunoSEQ multiplex PCR; in TCRdb, only in-frame clones are kept and a portion is missing. The sample lists almost 350,000 clones, approximately 9.7% occurring once. For these receptors, no antigen is known. Study conclusions and caveats: Type 1 diabetes patients had moderately but significantly shorter TCRB CDR3s in all four CD4+ subsets.

The sequencing sample was made of central memory CD4+ T cells from blood. Receptors were obtained from a man aged 25-45 years with type 1 diabetes.

The sample holds many counts of this clone. This chain uses TRBV5-6 with TRBJ1-1; the match to TRBD1 covers 8 bases. CDR1 is SGHDT, CDR2 YYEEEE, per germline. CDR3 length equals 15 residues. The J segment lost 1 base and the V segment lost 4 bases, leaving 6 bases of the junction unmatched. The CDR3: CASSGSGQANTEAFF. The CDR3, as DNA: TGTGCCAGCAGCGGATCGGGACAGGCGAACACTGAAGCTTTCTTT.

This clone was observed at least ten times. Other DNA sequences in this specimen translate into the identical CDR3. The chain employs TRBV5-1 and TRBJ2-6, with unresolved D. The germline V and J ends were trimmed by 3 bases and 4 bases, with 11 bases remaining between them. CDR1 is SGHRS, CDR2 YFSETQ, per germline. The CDR3 totals 15 residues. The CDR3 DNA reads TGCGCCAGCAGCTCCAAGGGTACAGGGGCCAACGTCCTGACTTTC. Translating gives CASSSKGTGANVLTF.

This clone has just a few counts. This rearrangement joins TRBV19 to TRBJ2-7; D is unclear. Germline V gene sequence: CDR1 LNHDA, CDR2 SQIVND (reference sequence). V was trimmed by 10 bases and J by 6 bases, leaving 7 bases between them. The CDR3 runs to 9 residues. The CDR3 sequence is CAMVFEQYF. The CDR3 coding sequence is TGTGCCATGGTATTCGAGCAGTACTTC. The complete variable domain, with remaining parts taken from reference TRBV19 and TRBJ2-7, reads DGGITQSPKYLFRKEGQNVTLSCEQNLNHDAMYWYRQDPGQGLRLIYYSQIVNDFQKGDIAEGYSVSREKKESFPLTVTSAQKNPTAFYLCAMVFEQYFGPGTRLTVT.

This chain connects TRBV9 to TRBJ1-1, with 9 bases matching TRBD1. Germline loops: CDR1 SGDLS, CDR2 YYNGEE. After removal of 1 base from V and 11 bases from J, the junction contained 9 bases not matched to a gene. This CDR3 is built from 14 residues. DNA for the CDR3: TGTGCCAGCAGCGTAAATGGACAGGGGAAGTCGGCTTTCTTT. This translates into CASSVNGQGKSAFF.

The chain combines TRBV5-1 with TRBJ1-2; the D gene is possibly TRBD1 (5 bases). This CDR3 is 14 amino acids long. The V end lost 3 bases, the J end lost 3 bases, and 12 bases lay between the germline ends. From germline, CDR1 is SGHRS and CDR2 YFSETQ. The CDR3, as DNA: TGCGCCAGCAGCTCGACAGTGGGAGACTATGGCTACACCTTC. Residues: CASSSTVGDYGYTF.

This chain connects TRBV19 to TRBJ2-1; 7 bases line up with TRBD2. The CDR3 is 16 residues long. CDR1 is LNHDA, CDR2 SQIVND, per germline (reference sequence). V lost 3 bases and J lost 9; bases outside the gene matches: 14. The CDR3 region has the DNA TGTGCCAGTAGTATGAAGCTCGCCCTATCGGGGGGTGAGCAGTTCTTC. This encodes CASSMKLALSGGEQFF.

The table lists this clone with many counts. The chain links TRBV30 to TRBJ2-4; the D is unclear. Per germline, CDR1 GTSNPN and CDR2 SVGIG (reference sequence). Trimming took 0 bases from V and 9 from J, leaving 9 bases between them. The CDR3 is 12 residues long. The CDR3 region is CAWSVSLSIQYF. The CDR3 DNA is TGTGCCTGGAGTGTTAGTCTGAGCATTCAGTACTTC.

This clone has more than one count but fewer than ten. The chain combines TRBV30 with TRBJ1-2; TRBD1 matches at 10 bases. The CDR3 consists of 18 residues. Germline lookup yields CDR1 GTSNPN and CDR2 SVGIG (reference sequence). V dropped 1 base and J dropped 2; count of bases not matched to a gene: 13. CDR3 sequence (DNA): TGTGCCTGGAGTGGGGGAAACCCGGGACAGGGGTCCAACTATGGCTACACCTTC. This encodes CAWSGGNPGQGSNYGYTF.

This clone was seen more than once but under ten times. The genes are TRBV11-2 and TRBJ1-1; 7 bases are shared with TRBD1. V was clipped by 4 bases and J by 3 bases; unmatched bases: 2. CDR3 length: 13 residues. Germline V gene sequence: CDR1 SGHAT, CDR2 FQNNGV. The CDR3 sequence is CASSSGQDTEAFF. The CDR3, as DNA: TGTGCCAGCAGCTCTGGACAGGACACTGAAGCTTTCTTT.

V usage is TRBV5-6 and J usage is TRBJ2-7, with 7 bases lining up with TRBD2. J lost 0 bases, V lost 0 bases, and 3 bases had no gene match. The length of the CDR3 is 15 residues. Germline CDR1 and CDR2: SGHDT and YYEEEE. This chain's CDR3 is CASSLGQRGSYEQYF. The CDR3 nucleotides are TGTGCCAGCAGCTTGGGGCAGCGGGGCTCCTACGAGCAGTACTTC. The full variable domain, rest sourced from reference TRBV5-6 and TRBJ2-7, is DAGVTQSPTHLIKTRGQQVTLRCSPKSGHDTVSWYQQALGQGPQFIFQYYEEEERQRGNFPDRFSGHQFPNYSSELNVNALLLGDSALYLCASSLGQRGSYEQYFGPGTRLTVT.

The chain recombines TRBV2 with TRBJ2-3; D may be TRBD2 (6 bases). Germline V CDR1 and CDR2: SNHLY, FYNNEI. The CDR3 spans 14 residues. V was pared by 8 bases and J by 4 bases, with 16 bases between. CDR3 protein: CASGVGTGADTQYF. The CDR3 DNA is TGTGCCAGCGGAGTTGGGACTGGAGCAGATACGCAGTATTTT.

This clone was detected ten times or more. This chain joins TRBV28 and TRBJ2-4; a possible D gene is TRBD1 (6 bases). The CDR3 totals 11 residues. Germline lookup yields CDR1 MDHEN and CDR2 SYDVKM. Trimming took off 10 bases at V and 7 bases at J, with 11 bases between the two ends. CDR3 region: CAITDSNIQYF. CDR3 bases: TGTGCCATTACGGACAGTAACATTCAGTACTTC.

This clone was recorded a few times. The chain uses TRBV4-3 and TRBJ2-5, with 8 nucleotides matching TRBD2. This CDR3 contains 14 residues. The V gene's germline CDR1 is LGHNA and CDR2 YSLEER. Trimming took 4 bases from V and 6 from J; bases not matched to a gene: 7. CDR3 sequence: CASSLTLAAQTQYF. CDR3 coding DNA: TGCGCCAGCAGCCTAACACTAGCGGCCCAGACCCAGTACTTC.

This clone was seen only a few times. The chain uses TRBV7-2 and TRBJ1-2, with a weak D call TRBD1 (6 bases). V was cut by 1 base and J by 8 bases, with 11 bases left in between. The CDR3 consists of 13 residues. CDR1 is SGHTA, CDR2 FQGNSA, per germline. CDR3 bases: TGTGCCAGCAGCTTAGAACAGGGCCAGGGCTACACCTTC. Translated, it gives CASSLEQGQGYTF.

The V and J genes are TRBV19 and TRBJ2-7; tentatively, D is TRBD1 (6 bases). Germline V gene data show CDR1 as LNHDA and CDR2 as SQIVND (reference sequence). The ends were cut back, 6 bases at V and 0 bases at J, with 12 bases in the middle. This CDR3 has 14 residues. The CDR3 DNA reads TGTGCCAGTAGGCCAGGGGCCGACTCCTACGAGCAGTACTTC. This sequence encodes CASRPGADSYEQYF.

The V call is TRBV6-5, the J call TRBJ1-6, with D perhaps TRBD1 (6 bases). The CDR3 runs 13 residues. V lost 5 bases to trimming and J lost 7 bases, with 9 bases between them. Per the germline V gene, CDR1 is MNHEY and CDR2 is SVGAGI. CDR3 nucleotides: TGTGCCAGCAGTAGGGGGAGAAATTCACCCCTCCACTTT. This encodes CASSRGRNSPLHF.

The chain combines TRBV20-1 with TRBJ2-7; no definite D call. CDR1 DFQATT and CDR2 SNEGSKA come from the germline V gene (reference sequence). Trimming pared 2 bases from V and 7 bases from J, leaving 6 bases between. The CDR3 is 10 amino acids. CDR3 region: CSARRTEQYF. For the CDR3, the DNA is TGCAGTGCTAGAAGGACGGAGCAGTACTTC.

In its sample, this clone was seen a few times. The rearrangement uses TRBV7-2 and TRBJ2-3; 10 bases are a match to TRBD1. This CDR3 has 14 amino acids. Germline V gene lookup returns CDR1 SGHTA and CDR2 FQGNSA. The trim removed 3 bases at V and 8 bases at J, leaving 5 bases unmatched. The CDR3 DNA follows: TGTGCCAGCAGCTTTACCGGGACAGGGGTTACGCAGTATTTT. This encodes CASSFTGTGVTQYF.

This clone has ten or more counts. J is TRBJ2-3 and V is TRBV7-2; TRBD1 is a possible D gene (5 bases). CDR3 length equals 12 residues. In germline, CDR1 is SGHTA, CDR2 FQGNSA. V lost 4 bases to trimming and J lost 6 bases, with 8 bases between them. The CDR3 spells CASSSYRDTQYF. The DNA of the CDR3 is TGTGCCAGCAGCTCCTACAGGGATACGCAGTATTTT.

The gene calls are TRBV7-9 and TRBJ1-1; 8 bases align to TRBD1. Germline V CDR1 and CDR2: SEHNR, FQNEAQ (reference sequence). Trimming took 5 bases from V and 4 from J; bases not matched to a gene: 6. The CDR3 totals 14 residues. The CDR3 loop is CASSAQGAGTEAFF. CDR3 coding DNA: TGTGCCAGCAGCGCCCAGGGGGCAGGCACTGAAGCTTTCTTT.

The V and J genes are TRBV2 and TRBJ2-3; TRBD2 is a possible D gene (6 bases). The length of the CDR3 is 15 residues. V shed 4 bases and J shed 4 bases, with 15 bases lying between them. CDR1 is SNHLY, CDR2 FYNNEI, per germline. CDR3 region: CASSVGGVISDTQYF. The CDR3 nucleotides are TGTGCCAGCAGTGTCGGAGGGGTCATCTCAGATACGCAGTATTTT.

This clone showed up just a few times. The J gene is TRBJ2-5, the V gene TRBV30; D might be TRBD2 (5 bases). The germline CDR1 and CDR2 sequences are GTSNPN and SVGIG (reference sequence). The CDR3 has 11 amino acids. V was cut by 3 bases and J by 9 bases, with 11 bases left in between. CDR3: CAWSPDYPQYF. DNA for the CDR3: TGTGCCTGGAGCCCCGACTATCCCCAGTACTTC.

This clone was counted many times. This chain uses TRBV7-9 with TRBJ2-1; D is undetermined. The CDR3 spans 11 residues. Per the germline V gene, CDR1 is SEHNR and CDR2 is FQNEAQ (reference sequence). Trimming took 4 bases from V and 11 from J, leaving 9 bases between them. The CDR3 DNA is TGTGCCAGCAGCTCCGGGTCACAGCAGTTCTTC. Residues: CASSSGSQQFF.

This clone was recorded many times. The rearrangement links TRBV16 to TRBJ1-2, with 11 bases matching TRBD1. The CDR3 is 17 residues long. J gave up 5 bases and V 4 bases, and 12 bases lay outside the gene matches. In germline, CDR1 is KGHSY, CDR2 FQNENV. As DNA, the CDR3 is TGTGCCAGCAGCCGAGCCGGACAGGGGGCGGCCTTATATGGCTACACCTTC. It specifies CASSRAGQGAALYGYTF. Complete variable domain (other parts from reference TRBV16 and TRBJ1-2): GEEVAQTPKHLVRGEGQKAKLYCAPIKGHSYVFWYQQVLKNEFKFLISFQNENVFDETGMPKERFSAKCLPNSPCSLEIQATKLEDSAVYFCASSRAGQGAALYGYTFGSGTRLTVV.

This clone was counted only a few times. This chain links TRBV7-2 with TRBJ1-5; D might be TRBD1 (5 bases). V shed 1 base and J shed 7 bases, with 8 bases lying between them. Germline CDR1 is SGHTA and CDR2 is FQGNSA. The CDR3 consists of 13 residues. CDR3 sequence: CASSLGRDQPQHF. The CDR3 DNA reads as TGTGCCAGCAGCTTAGGTAGGGACCAGCCCCAGCATTTT. Variable domain in full (rest from reference TRBV7-2 and TRBJ1-5): GAGVSQSPSNKVTEKGKDVELRCDPISGHTALYWYRQSLGQGLEFLIYFQGNSAPDKSGLPSDRFSAERTGGSVSTLTIQRTQQEDSAVYLCASSLGRDQPQHFGDGTRLSIL.

This clone was seen a few times. The chain combines TRBV5-8 with TRBJ1-1; D perhaps matches TRBD1 (6 bases). Germline lookup yields CDR1 SGHTS and CDR2 YDEGEE. The CDR3 consists of 14 residues. V gave up 3 bases and J gave up 0 bases, with 9 bases separating them. This CDR3 reads CASSSGTLNTEAFF. The CDR3, as DNA: TGTGCCAGCAGCTCCGGGACATTGAACACTGAAGCTTTCTTT.

The chain couples TRBV27 to TRBJ1-2; D is ambiguous. Germline V gives CDR1 MNHEY, CDR2 SMNVEV (reference sequence). The CDR3 has 12 amino acids. Trimming took 9 bases from V and 5 from J, leaving 13 bases between them. CDR3: CARVDVPYGYTF. The CDR3 region has the DNA TGTGCCAGGGTGGACGTCCCTTATGGCTACACCTTC.

The chain joins TRBV6-5 to TRBJ2-7; 11 nucleotides align to TRBD1. Germline V gene lookup returns CDR1 MNHEY and CDR2 SVGAGI. With V trimmed by 8 bases and J by 4 bases, 7 bases remained unmatched. The CDR3 covers 14 residues. The CDR3 DNA follows: TGTGCCAGCGTAAGGACAGGGGGCCGGTACGAGCAGTACTTC. Amino acids: CASVRTGGRYEQYF.

This clone was detected a few times. This chain connects TRBV18 to TRBJ1-3; D is possibly TRBD1 (6 bases). The ends were cut back, 2 bases at V and 0 bases at J, with 11 bases in the middle. CDR1 and CDR2 from the germline V gene are KGHSH and LQKENI. The CDR3 is 16 residues long. The CDR3 is CASSPWDTSSGNTIYF. The CDR3 coding sequence is TGTGCCAGCTCACCATGGGACACCAGCTCTGGAAACACCATATATTTT. The whole variable domain, filled in from reference TRBV18 and TRBJ1-3, reads NAGVMQNPRHLVRRRGQEARLRCSPMKGHSHVYWYRQLPEEGLKFMVYLQKENIIDESGMPKERFSAEFPKEGPSILRIQQVVRGDSAAYFCASSPWDTSSGNTIYFGEGSWLTVV.